One and the same sample provided the 25 T cell receptor beta chains below, sequenced in a study of identical twins. TCRdb reprocessed the 5' RACE reads with MiXCR, giving one entry per CDR3 protein. The sample lists 550,000 to 700,000 distinct CDR3 sequences, 21% occurring once. These same data were also listed under a study on T cells expressing NK-cell markers.

The sample comprised PBMCs. Source of these receptors: a woman aged 18-35 years in good health.

V gene TRBV4-1 combines with J gene TRBJ1-1; no reliable D call. This CDR3 has 13 residues. In germline, CDR1 is MGHRA, CDR2 YSYEKL. The V end was cut by 1 base, the J end by 8 bases, with 11 bases between. The DNA for the CDR3 is TGCGCCAGCAGCCAAGTTCCCGGAGGGGAAGCTTTCTTT. Translated, it gives CASSQVPGGEAFF.

This clonotype was detected many times. The chain combines TRBV5-1 with TRBJ2-1; tentatively, D is TRBD1 (5 bases). V was cut by 2 bases and J by 7 bases, with 16 bases left in between. The CDR3 length is 15 residues. The V gene's germline CDR1 is SGHRS and CDR2 YFSETQ. The CDR3 DNA follows: TGCGCCAGCAGCTTTTTGGAGCAGGGCCTGAATGAGCAGTTCTTC. This sequence encodes CASSFLEQGLNEQFF.

This clonotype was detected only a few times. V gene TRBV20-1 combines with J gene TRBJ2-7; 14 bases align to TRBD2. CDR1 is DFQATT, CDR2 SNEGSKA, per germline (reference sequence). Trimming took 6 bases from V and 2 from J; bases not matched to a gene: 9. CDR3 length: 16 residues. The CDR3 protein is CSARLAGGPNPYEQYF. The CDR3 bases are TGCAGTGCAAGACTAGCGGGAGGGCCGAATCCCTACGAGCAGTACTTC.

This clonotype was counted many times. The J gene is TRBJ2-7, the V gene TRBV5-1; D gene ambiguous. The germline gives CDR1 SGHRS, CDR2 YFSETQ. V was pared by 0 bases and J by 0 bases, with 13 bases between. This CDR3 contains 16 residues. Here the CDR3 DNA reads TGCGCCAGCAGCTTGGCCTCATCTCGACACTCCTACGAGCAGTACTTC. It codes for CASSLASSRHSYEQYF.

This clonotype was detected only a few times. J is TRBJ2-1 and V is TRBV29-1; D is uncertain. This CDR3 is built from 11 residues. Trimming removed 5 bases at V and 0 bases at J, with 2 bases between. Germline CDR1 and CDR2: SQVTM and ANQGSEA. CDR3 loop: CSVPSYNEQFF. The DNA of the CDR3 is TGCAGCGTTCCCTCCTACAATGAGCAGTTCTTC.

This clonotype was counted only a few times. DNA of the CDR3: TGTGCCAGCAGTCGACAGGGGCGGGACTACGAGCAGTACTTC. Encoded protein: CASSRQGRDYEQYF. The rearrangement uses TRBV7-2 and TRBJ2-7, with 8 bases that match TRBD1. J was trimmed by 3 bases and V by 6 bases; bases with no gene match: 7. The CDR3 covers 14 residues. Germline loops: CDR1 SGHTA, CDR2 FQGNSA. Full variable domain (outside the CDR3, taken from reference TRBV7-2 and TRBJ2-7): GAGVSQSPSNKVTEKGKDVELRCDPISGHTALYWYRQSLGQGLEFLIYFQGNSAPDKSGLPSDRFSAERTGGSVSTLTIQRTQQEDSAVYLCASSRQGRDYEQYFGPGTRLTVT.

The J gene is TRBJ2-3, the V gene TRBV20-1, with TRBD2 identical over 12 bases. Unmatched junction bases numbered 4, after V lost 4 bases and J lost 5 bases. CDR3 length: 14 residues. Germline CDR1 DFQATT, CDR2 SNEGSKA (reference sequence). The DNA for the CDR3 is TGCAGTGCTACGTCTAGCGGGAGGGTAGATACGCAGTATTTT. It specifies CSATSSGRVDTQYF.

The rearrangement joins TRBV20-1 to TRBJ1-1; D gene unclear. CDR1 and CDR2 (germline): DFQATT, SNEGSKA (reference sequence). The CDR3 has 15 amino acids. V dropped 1 base and J dropped 0 bases, with 12 bases sitting between them. As DNA, the CDR3 is TGCAGTGCTAGAGCAATCCAAATGGTGAACACTGAAGCTTTCTTT. Translated, it gives CSARAIQMVNTEAFF.

This sequence joins TRBV7-2 and TRBJ2-3, with 15 bases aligning to TRBD2. With 5 bases clipped from V and 6 bases from J, the junction kept 3 bases outside the gene matches. The CDR3 loop spans 15 amino acids. Per germline, CDR1 SGHTA and CDR2 FQGNSA. The CDR3 loop reads CASSQGTSGRDTQYF. The CDR3 DNA reads TGTGCCAGCAGCCAAGGGACTAGCGGGAGGGATACGCAGTATTTT.

The CDR3 DNA sequence: TGTGCCACCAATAGTGGGGGGCGCGACTATGGCTACACCTTC. It specifies CATNSGGRDYGYTF. The V call is TRBV27, the J call TRBJ1-2; TRBD1 might be the D (6 bases). V was trimmed by 10 bases and J by 3 bases, leaving 18 bases between them. The germline V gene has CDR1 MNHEY and CDR2 SMNVEV (reference sequence). This CDR3 contains 14 residues.

This clonotype appeared a few times. This chain's CDR3 is CASSPAGGPQETQYF. The CDR3 DNA is TGTGCCAGCAGTCCAGCGGGAGGGCCCCAAGAGACCCAGTACTTC. The chain combines TRBV27 with TRBJ2-5, with 10 positions matching TRBD2. The CDR3 is 15 amino acids. V lost 5 bases, J lost 1 base, and 4 bases stayed unmatched. Germline CDR1 reads MNHEY; CDR2 reads SMNVEV (reference sequence).

The chain recombines TRBV7-6 with TRBJ2-7, with TRBD2 as a possible D gene (5 bases). Trimming stripped 5 bases from V and 3 bases from J, with 20 bases between. Germline assignment: CDR1 SGHVS and CDR2 FNYEAQ. This CDR3 is 16 amino acids long. CDR3 region: CASSPQTGSGNYEQYF. The CDR3, as DNA: TGTGCCAGCAGCCCGCAAACCGGCAGCGGTAACTACGAGCAGTACTTC.

The chain uses TRBV12-3 or TRBV12-4 and TRBJ2-3, with D maybe TRBD1 (6 bases). This CDR3 is 18 amino acids long. Trimming took off 3 bases at V and 2 bases at J, with 21 bases between the two ends. The CDR3 reads CASSFQPIRTANTDTQYF. In nucleotides, the CDR3 is TGTGCCAGCAGTTTCCAACCCATACGGACAGCTAACACAGATACGCAGTATTTT.

This clonotype was seen a handful of times. The rearrangement joins TRBV20-1 to TRBJ2-7, with 7 bases identical to TRBD2. From germline, CDR1 is DFQATT and CDR2 SNEGSKA (reference sequence). The CDR3 extends over 11 amino acids. The CDR3 protein is CRAWGPSGQYF. The CDR3 DNA sequence: TGCAGGGCCTGGGGACCTAGCGGGCAGTACTTC.

The chain combines TRBV18 with TRBJ2-1, with 13 bases matching TRBD2. The length of the CDR3 is 19 residues. Germline CDR1 reads KGHSH; CDR2 reads LQKENI. J gave up 0 bases and V 6 bases, and 11 bases lay outside the gene matches. The CDR3 coding sequence is TGTGCCAGCTCGCTGCGACTAGCGGGGGGCGATAGCTCCTACAATGAGCAGTTCTTC. Amino acid sequence: CASSLRLAGGDSSYNEQFF. Supplemented by reference TRBV18 and TRBJ2-1, the full variable domain reads NAGVMQNPRHLVRRRGQEARLRCSPMKGHSHVYWYRQLPEEGLKFMVYLQKENIIDESGMPKERFSAEFPKEGPSILRIQQVVRGDSAAYFCASSLRLAGGDSSYNEQFFGPGTRLTVL.

The chain joins TRBV12-3 or TRBV12-4 to TRBJ2-6; 7 bases map to TRBD1. CDR3 length: 18 amino acids. The J segment lost 0 bases and the V segment lost 6 bases, leaving 11 bases of the junction unmatched. CDR3 sequence reads: CASRDRDGKGSGANVLTF. CDR3 in DNA: TGTGCCAGCAGAGACAGGGATGGGAAGGGCTCTGGGGCCAACGTCCTGACTTTC.

This clonotype has just a few counts. This chain joins TRBV20-1 and TRBJ2-1; 11 bases map to TRBD2. Germline V gene lookup returns CDR1 DFQATT and CDR2 SNEGSKA (reference sequence). This CDR3 spans 15 amino acids. V lost 3 bases, J lost 6 bases, and 7 bases stayed unmatched. This CDR3 is CSASPPLAGANEQFF. As DNA, the CDR3 is TGCAGTGCTAGCCCCCCACTAGCGGGAGCCAATGAGCAGTTCTTC.

This clonotype has a handful of counts. The chain links TRBV7-9 to TRBJ2-3, with D unclear. The V end was cut by 1 base, the J end by 5 bases, with 7 bases between. The CDR3 is made up of 13 amino acids. The germline V gene has CDR1 SEHNR and CDR2 FQNEAQ (reference sequence). DNA for the CDR3: TGTGCCAGCAGCTTAGTTTGGGGAGATACGCAGTATTTT. It codes for CASSLVWGDTQYF. Full variable domain (remainder filled in from reference TRBV7-9 and TRBJ2-3): DTGVSQNPRHKITKRGQNVTFRCDPISEHNRLYWYRQTLGQGPEFLTYFQNEAQLEKSRLLSDRFSAERPKGSFSTLEIQRTEQGDSAMYLCASSLVWGDTQYFGPGTRLTVL.

This clonotype was found many times. This chain connects TRBV10-3 to TRBJ1-3; D is undetermined. CDR3 length equals 13 residues. Trimming removed 4 bases from V and 2 bases from J, with 6 bases in between. Germline V gene lookup returns CDR1 ENHRY and CDR2 SYGVKD. In nucleotides, the CDR3 is TGTGCCATCAGTGTTGGCGCTGGAAACACCATATATTTT. It specifies CAISVGAGNTIYF.

This clonotype was detected ten times or more. V is TRBV12-3 or TRBV12-4 and J is TRBJ1-6, with D tentatively TRBD1 (5 bases). V was trimmed by 5 bases and J by 5 bases, leaving 13 bases between them. The CDR3 is made up of 15 amino acids. CDR3 region: CASSPGTDHNSPLHF. The CDR3 nucleotides are TGTGCCAGCAGTCCCGGGACCGACCATAATTCACCCCTCCACTTT.

This clonotype was seen once. The V and J genes are TRBV5-1 and TRBJ2-5; no definite D call. The germline V gene encodes CDR1 SGHRS and CDR2 YFSETQ. V shed 4 bases and J shed 5 bases, with 18 bases lying between them. The length of the CDR3 is 15 residues. CDR3 nucleotide sequence: TGCGCCAGCAGCCCGGACCTTGGGTCCCGCGAGACCCAGTACTTC. This encodes CASSPDLGSRETQYF.

The sample holds many counts of this clonotype. The chain uses TRBV9 and TRBJ2-1; unclear D gene. The V end lost 1 base, the J end lost 8 bases, and 7 bases lay between the germline ends. The CDR3 has 12 residues. Per the germline V gene, CDR1 is SGDLS and CDR2 is YYNGEE. CDR3 sequence reads: CASSVSGYEQFF. The CDR3 DNA sequence: TGTGCCAGCAGCGTATCCGGTTATGAGCAGTTCTTC.

This clonotype has at least ten counts. This chain links TRBV7-2 with TRBJ2-3; 7 nucleotides align to TRBD1. Germline CDR1 reads SGHTA; CDR2 reads FQGNSA. CDR3 size: 14 residues. V gave up 2 bases and J gave up 6 bases; unmatched junction bases: 5. This CDR3 is CASSLRGGWDTQYF. Here the CDR3 DNA reads TGTGCCAGCAGCTTAAGAGGGGGCTGGGATACGCAGTATTTT.

This clonotype occurred many times. The gene calls are TRBV6-5 and TRBJ1-1; the D is unclear. Germline CDR1 reads MNHEY; CDR2 reads SVGAGI. The germline V and J ends were trimmed by 5 bases and 3 bases, with 4 bases remaining between them. This CDR3 region has 11 residues. CDR3 nucleotides: TGTGCCAGCAGTGCGTACACTGAAGCTTTCTTT. It codes for CASSAYTEAFF.

This clonotype was found a few times. CDR3 residues: CSVPIDTQYF. As DNA, the CDR3 is TGCAGCGTCCCAATAGATACGCAGTATTTT. This chain uses TRBV29-1 with TRBJ2-3, with no clear D. CDR3 length: 10 residues. The V gene's germline CDR1 is SQVTM and CDR2 ANQGSEA. Trimming stripped 6 bases from V and 5 bases from J, with 6 bases between.